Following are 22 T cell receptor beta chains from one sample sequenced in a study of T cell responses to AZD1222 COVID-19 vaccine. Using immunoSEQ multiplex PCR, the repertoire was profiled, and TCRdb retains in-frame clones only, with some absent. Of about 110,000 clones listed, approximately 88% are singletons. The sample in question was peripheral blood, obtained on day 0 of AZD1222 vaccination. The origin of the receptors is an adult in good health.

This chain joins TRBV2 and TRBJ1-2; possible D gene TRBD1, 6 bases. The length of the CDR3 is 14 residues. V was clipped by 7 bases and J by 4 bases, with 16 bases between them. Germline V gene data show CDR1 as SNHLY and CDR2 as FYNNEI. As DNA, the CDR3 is TGTGCCAGCACCGAACAGGGAGCGAGCTATGGCTACACCTTC. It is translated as CASTEQGASYGYTF.

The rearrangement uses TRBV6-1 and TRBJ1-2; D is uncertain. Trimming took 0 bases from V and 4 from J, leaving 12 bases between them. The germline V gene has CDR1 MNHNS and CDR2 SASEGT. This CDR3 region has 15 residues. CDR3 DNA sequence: TGTGCCAGCAGTGAAGCTCCGGGAACGGGCTATGGCTACACCTTC. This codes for CASSEAPGTGYGYTF.

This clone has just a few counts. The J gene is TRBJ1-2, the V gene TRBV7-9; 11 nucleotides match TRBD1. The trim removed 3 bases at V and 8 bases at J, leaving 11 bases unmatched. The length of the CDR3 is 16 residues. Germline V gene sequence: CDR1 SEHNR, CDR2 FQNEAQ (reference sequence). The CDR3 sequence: CASSLIPDRGRRGYTF. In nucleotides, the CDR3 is TGTGCCAGCAGCTTGATTCCGGACAGGGGGCGGAGGGGCTACACCTTC.

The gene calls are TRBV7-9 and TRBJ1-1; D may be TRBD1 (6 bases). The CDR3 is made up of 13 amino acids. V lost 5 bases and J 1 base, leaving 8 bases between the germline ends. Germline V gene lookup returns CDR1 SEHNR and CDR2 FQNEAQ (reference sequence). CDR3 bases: TGTGCCAGCAGCATGGGACAGAACACTGAAGCTTTCTTT. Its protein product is CASSMGQNTEAFF.

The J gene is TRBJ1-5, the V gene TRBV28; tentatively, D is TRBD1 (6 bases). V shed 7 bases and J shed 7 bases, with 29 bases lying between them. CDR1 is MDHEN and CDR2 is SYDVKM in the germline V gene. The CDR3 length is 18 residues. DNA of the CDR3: TGTGCCAGCAACCAACAGGGCCCCCCGGTCGTTTGGGGGCAGCCCCAGCATTTT. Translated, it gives CASNQQGPPVVWGQPQHF.

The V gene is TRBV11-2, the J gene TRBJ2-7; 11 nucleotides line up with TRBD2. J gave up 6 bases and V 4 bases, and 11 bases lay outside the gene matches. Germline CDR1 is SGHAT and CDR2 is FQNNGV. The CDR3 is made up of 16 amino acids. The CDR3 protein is CASSSLLAGGRREQYF. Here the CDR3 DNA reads TGTGCCAGCAGCTCACTTCTAGCGGGGGGACGCCGCGAGCAGTACTTC.

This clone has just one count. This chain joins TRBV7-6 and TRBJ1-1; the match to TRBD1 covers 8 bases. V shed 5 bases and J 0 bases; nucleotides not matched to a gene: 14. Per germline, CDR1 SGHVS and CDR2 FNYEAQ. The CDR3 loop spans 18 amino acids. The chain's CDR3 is CASSLTGGGARMNTEAFF. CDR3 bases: TGTGCCAGCAGCCTCACAGGGGGGGGAGCGAGGATGAACACTGAAGCTTTCTTT.

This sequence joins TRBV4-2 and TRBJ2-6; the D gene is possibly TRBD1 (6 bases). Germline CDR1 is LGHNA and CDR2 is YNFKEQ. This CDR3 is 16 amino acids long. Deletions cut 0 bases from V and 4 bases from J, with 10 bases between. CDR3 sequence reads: CASSQDRQAGANVLTF. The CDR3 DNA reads TGTGCCAGCAGCCAAGATAGACAGGCGGGGGCCAACGTCCTGACTTTC.

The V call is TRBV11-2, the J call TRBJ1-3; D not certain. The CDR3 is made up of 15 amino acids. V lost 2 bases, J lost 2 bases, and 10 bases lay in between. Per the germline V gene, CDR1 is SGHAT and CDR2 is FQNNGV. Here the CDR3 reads CASSLQGGAGNTIYF. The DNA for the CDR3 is TGTGCCAGCAGCTTACAAGGCGGAGCTGGAAACACCATATATTTT.

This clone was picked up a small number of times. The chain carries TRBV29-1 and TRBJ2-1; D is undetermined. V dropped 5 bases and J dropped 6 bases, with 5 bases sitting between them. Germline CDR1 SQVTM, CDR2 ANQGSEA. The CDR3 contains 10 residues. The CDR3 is CSVQVNEQFF. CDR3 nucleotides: TGCAGCGTTCAGGTCAATGAGCAGTTCTTC.

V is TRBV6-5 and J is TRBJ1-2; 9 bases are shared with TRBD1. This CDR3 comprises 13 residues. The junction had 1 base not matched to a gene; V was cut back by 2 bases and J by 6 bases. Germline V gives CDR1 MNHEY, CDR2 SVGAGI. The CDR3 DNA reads TGTGCCAGCAGTTACACAGGGGGCCATGGCTACACCTTC. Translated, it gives CASSYTGGHGYTF.

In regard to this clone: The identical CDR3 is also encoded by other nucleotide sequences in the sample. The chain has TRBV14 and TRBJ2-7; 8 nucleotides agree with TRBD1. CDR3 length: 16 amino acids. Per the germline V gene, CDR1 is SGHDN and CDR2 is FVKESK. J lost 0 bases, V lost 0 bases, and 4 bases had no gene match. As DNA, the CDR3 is TGTGCCAGCAGCCAAGAAGGTGGACAGGGCTCCTACGAGCAGTACTTC. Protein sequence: CASSQEGGQGSYEQYF.

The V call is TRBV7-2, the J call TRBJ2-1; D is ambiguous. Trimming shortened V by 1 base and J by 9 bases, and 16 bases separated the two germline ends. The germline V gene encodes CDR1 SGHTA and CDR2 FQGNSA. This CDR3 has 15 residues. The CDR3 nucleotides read TGTGCCAGCAGCTTAGGGTCGGACCGAGCAGGTGAGCAGTTCTTC. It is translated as CASSLGSDRAGEQFF. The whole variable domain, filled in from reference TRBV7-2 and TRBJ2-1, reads GAGVSQSPSNKVTEKGKDVELRCDPISGHTALYWYRQSLGQGLEFLIYFQGNSAPDKSGLPSDRFSAERTGGSVSTLTIQRTQQEDSAVYLCASSLGSDRAGEQFFGPGTRLTVL.

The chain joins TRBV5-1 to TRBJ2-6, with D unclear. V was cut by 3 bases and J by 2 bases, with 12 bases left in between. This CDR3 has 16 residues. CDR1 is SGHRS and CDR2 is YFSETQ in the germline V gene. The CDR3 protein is CASSSGLVAGANVLTF. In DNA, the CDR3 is TGCGCCAGCAGCTCTGGCCTGGTGGCTGGGGCCAACGTCCTGACTTTC.

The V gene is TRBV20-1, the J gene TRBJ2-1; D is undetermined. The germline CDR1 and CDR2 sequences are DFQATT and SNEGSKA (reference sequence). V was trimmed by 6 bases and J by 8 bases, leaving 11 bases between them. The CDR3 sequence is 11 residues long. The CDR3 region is CSAPIGDEQFF. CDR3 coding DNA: TGCAGTGCCCCTATAGGAGATGAGCAGTTCTTC.

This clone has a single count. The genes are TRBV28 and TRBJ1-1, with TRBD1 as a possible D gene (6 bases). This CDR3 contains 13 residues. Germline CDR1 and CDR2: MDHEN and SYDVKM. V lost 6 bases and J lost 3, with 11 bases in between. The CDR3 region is CASSLRGDTEAFF. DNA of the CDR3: TGTGCCAGCAGCCTAAGGGGGGACACTGAAGCTTTCTTT.

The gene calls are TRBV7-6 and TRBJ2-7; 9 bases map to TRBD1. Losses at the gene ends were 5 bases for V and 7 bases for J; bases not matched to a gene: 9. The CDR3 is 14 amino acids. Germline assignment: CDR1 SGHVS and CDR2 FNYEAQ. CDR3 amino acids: CASSPLGQGSEQYF. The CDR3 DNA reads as TGTGCCAGCAGCCCCCTAGGACAGGGGTCTGAGCAGTACTTC.

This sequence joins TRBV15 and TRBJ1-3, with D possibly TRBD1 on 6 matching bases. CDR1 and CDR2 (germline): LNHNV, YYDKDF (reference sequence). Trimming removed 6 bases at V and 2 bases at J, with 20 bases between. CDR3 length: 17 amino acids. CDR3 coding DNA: TGTGCCACCAGTCCAGGGGCCTGGGGGGGAACTGGAAACACCATATATTTT. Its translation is CATSPGAWGGTGNTIYF.

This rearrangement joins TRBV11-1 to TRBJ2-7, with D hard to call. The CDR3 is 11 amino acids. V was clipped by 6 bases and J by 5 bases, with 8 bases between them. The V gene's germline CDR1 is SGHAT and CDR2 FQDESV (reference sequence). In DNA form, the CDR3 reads TGTGCCAGCAGTTCGACCCACGAGCAGTACTTC. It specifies CASSSTHEQYF.

CDR3 residues: CASSFGAGQGETQYF. For the CDR3, the DNA is TGCGCCAGCAGCTTCGGGGCCGGTCAAGGGGAGACCCAGTACTTC. The V gene is TRBV5-1, the J gene TRBJ2-5; D could derive from TRBD1 or TRBD2 (5 bases each). Trimming stripped 2 bases from V and 5 bases from J, with 16 bases between. Germline V CDR1 and CDR2: SGHRS, YFSETQ. This CDR3 spans 15 amino acids.

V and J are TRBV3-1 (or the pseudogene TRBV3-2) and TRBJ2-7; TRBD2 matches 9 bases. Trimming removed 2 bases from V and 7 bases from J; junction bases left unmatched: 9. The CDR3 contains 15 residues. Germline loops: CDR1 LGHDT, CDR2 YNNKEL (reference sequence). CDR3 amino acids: CASSQILAGSGEQYF. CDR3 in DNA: TGTGCCAGCAGCCAAATCCTAGCGGGGTCGGGTGAGCAGTACTTC.

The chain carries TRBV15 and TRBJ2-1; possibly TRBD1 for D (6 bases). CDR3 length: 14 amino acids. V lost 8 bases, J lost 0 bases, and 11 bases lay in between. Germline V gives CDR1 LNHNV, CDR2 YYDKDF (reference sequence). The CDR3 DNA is TGTGCCACCGGTCAGGACAGCTCCTACAATGAGCAGTTCTTC. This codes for CATGQDSSYNEQFF.